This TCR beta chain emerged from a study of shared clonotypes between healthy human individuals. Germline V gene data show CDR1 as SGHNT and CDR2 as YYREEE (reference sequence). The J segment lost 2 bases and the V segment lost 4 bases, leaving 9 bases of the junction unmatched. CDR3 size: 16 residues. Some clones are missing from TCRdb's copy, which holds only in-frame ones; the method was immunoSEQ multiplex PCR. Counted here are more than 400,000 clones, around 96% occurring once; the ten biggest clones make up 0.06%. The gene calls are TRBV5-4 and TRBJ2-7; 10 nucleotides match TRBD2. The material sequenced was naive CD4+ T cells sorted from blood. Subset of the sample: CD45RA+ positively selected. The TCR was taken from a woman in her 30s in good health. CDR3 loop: CASSGGTSARTYEQYF. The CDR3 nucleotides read TGTGCCAGCAGCGGTGGGACTAGCGCGCGTACCTACGAGCAGTACTTC.